Below are 5 T cell receptor beta chains sequenced from a single sample in a study of response to subunit inactivated influenza vaccine. TCRdb passed the RT-PCR reads through MiXCR, listing each CDR3 protein once. The sample consists of approximately 520,000 distinct CDR3 sequences, roughly 25% of them appearing once. Sample: CD4+ T cells sorted from PBMCs, taken 5 to 6 days after vaccination. The receptors stem from a man aged 50-60 years who received an inactivated influenza vaccine.

The chain has TRBV7-2 and TRBJ1-6; D call uncertain. The CDR3 totals 13 residues. The V end was cut by 4 bases, the J end by 7 bases, with 8 bases between. The germline V gene has CDR1 SGHTA and CDR2 FQGNSA. CDR3 DNA: TGTGCCAGCAGCTCGACACTGAATTCACCCCTCCACTTT. Protein: CASSSTLNSPLHF.

Only a few counts were recorded for this clonotype. The chain has TRBV5-1 and TRBJ1-1, with 11 bases aligning to TRBD1. The CDR3 runs to 15 residues. Trimming at V came to 4 bases and at J to 1 base, leaving 3 bases not matched to a gene. The germline V gene encodes CDR1 SGHRS and CDR2 YFSETQ. The CDR3 coding sequence is TGCGCCAGCAGCATAGGACAGGGGGCGAACACTGAAGCTTTCTTT. Encoded protein: CASSIGQGANTEAFF.

This clonotype has a handful of counts. The V call is TRBV18, the J call TRBJ2-1; D not resolved. The CDR3 is 13 amino acids. Trimming shortened V by 3 bases and J by 3 bases, and 6 bases separated the two germline ends. Germline loops: CDR1 KGHSH, CDR2 LQKENI. The DNA for the CDR3 is TGTGCCAGCTCACCCAAAGTCTACAATGAGCAGTTCTTC. This translates into CASSPKVYNEQFF.

This clonotype has only a few counts. V is TRBV5-4 and J is TRBJ2-1; weak D call: TRBD2 (6 bases). This CDR3 region has 16 residues. Germline V gives CDR1 SGHNT, CDR2 YYREEE (reference sequence). Between the trimmed V and J ends, which lost 4 bases and 5 bases, there was a span of 19 bases. CDR3 DNA sequence: TGTGCCAGCAGCCCTACACGGAGCGGGCTTAACAATGAGCAGTTCTTC. Amino acid sequence: CASSPTRSGLNNEQFF.

This clonotype was counted at least ten times. The V gene is TRBV20-1, the J gene TRBJ2-5, with TRBD1 as a possible D gene (6 bases). This CDR3 region has 15 residues. Trimming cost V 0 bases and J 2 bases, with 13 bases left between them. The germline V gene has CDR1 DFQATT and CDR2 SNEGSKA (reference sequence). As DNA, the CDR3 is TGCAGTGCTAGAGATTCGCAGGACAGTCAAGAGACCCAGTACTTC. It specifies CSARDSQDSQETQYF.